The T cell receptor (beta chain) under discussion was sequenced for a study of CD8+CD57+ T cells in acquired aplastic anemia. Many counts were recorded for this clonotype. The study profiled TCR beta VDJ and CDR3 using genomic DNA as template. TCRdb analysed the reads with MiXCR anew, one entry per CDR3 protein. The table has 200,000 to 300,000 distinct CDR3 sequences, around half seen once. V was pared by 0 bases and J by 1 base, with 19 bases between. The CDR3 extends over 18 amino acids. CDR1 DFQATT and CDR2 SNEGSKA come from the germline V gene (reference sequence). Patients chosen for sequencing had CD8+CD57+ cells that had expanded, as shown by flow cytometry.

The receptor comes from a human donor with aplastic anemia. Sequencing was carried out using sorted CD4+, CD8+, or CD8+CD57+ T cells (not recorded which) from PBMCs. The chain employs TRBV20-1 and TRBJ1-3, with no clear D. CDR3 amino acids: CSARDLSDVRGSGNTIYF. CDR3 nucleotides: TGCAGTGCTAGAGATCTCAGCGACGTTCGAGGTTCTGGAAACACCATATATTTT.